Presented here are 24 T cell receptor beta chains from one specimen sequenced in a study of response to subunit inactivated influenza vaccine. Using its own MiXCR run on the RT-PCR reads, TCRdb lists one record per CDR3 protein. Counted here are 430,000 or so distinct CDR3 sequences, 9.5% to 13% occurring once; the ten biggest clones make up approximately 12%. This specimen consisted of PBMCs from blood, obtained roughly 6 weeks after vaccination. The receptors here all came from a man between 50 and 59 years old who received an inactivated influenza vaccine.

This clonotype turned up a few times. The chain recombines TRBV12-3 or TRBV12-4 with TRBJ1-2; the D is unclear. The CDR3 has 13 residues. The V end lost 3 bases, the J end lost 0 bases, and 5 bases lay between the germline ends. CDR3 coding DNA: TGTGCCAGCAGTTTGACATCTAACTATGGCTACACCTTC. Protein sequence: CASSLTSNYGYTF.

For this clonotype: One end of the junction does not line up with germline, which may come from a read error. V is TRBV27 and J is TRBJ2-5; TRBD2 matches 12 bases. This CDR3 is built from 15 residues. The germline V gene encodes CDR1 MNHEY and CDR2 SMNVEV (reference sequence). The DNA of the CDR3 is TGTGCCAGCAGTTTGACTAGCGGGGGCAGAAAGACCCAGAACTTC. Its protein product is CASSLTSGGRKTQNF.

The V call is TRBV12-3 or TRBV12-4, the J call TRBJ2-3; 7 bases match TRBD2. This CDR3 region has 15 residues. J was trimmed by 6 bases and V by 1 base; bases with no gene match: 7. The CDR3 region has the DNA TGTGCCAGCAGTTTAGGATGGGGGGGAGGGGATACGCAGTATTTT. Residues: CASSLGWGGGDTQYF.

This clonotype was counted ten times or more. V is TRBV20-1 and J is TRBJ2-7, with a tentative D call TRBD2 (7 bases). There are 14 residues in the CDR3. Germline values: CDR1 DFQATT, CDR2 SNEGSKA (reference sequence). Trimming removed 0 bases at V and 6 bases at J, with 15 bases between. CDR3 bases: TGCAGTGCTAGAGATCGGGGGGCCCATGCCGAGCAGTACTTC. It is translated as CSARDRGAHAEQYF.

The chain joins TRBV15 to TRBJ2-1; perhaps TRBD1 as D (6 bases). The germline V gene has CDR1 LNHNV and CDR2 YYDKDF (reference sequence). V gave up 0 bases and J gave up 1 base, with 10 bases separating them. The CDR3 is 16 residues long. CDR3 sequence: CATSRDKGGSYNEQFF. CDR3 nucleotides: TGTGCCACCAGCAGAGATAAAGGGGGATCCTACAATGAGCAGTTCTTC.

V gene TRBV3-1 combines with J gene TRBJ2-7; D possibly corresponds to TRBD1 (6 bases). V was trimmed by 4 bases and J by 2 bases, leaving 12 bases between them. From germline, CDR1 is LGHDT and CDR2 YNNKEL (reference sequence). The CDR3 covers 14 residues. The CDR3 DNA reads as TGTGCCAGCAGCCTAGCAGGGGCCCCCTACGAGCAGTACTTC. It translates to CASSLAGAPYEQYF.

The table lists this clonotype with a few counts. The CDR3 DNA is TGTGCCAGCAGCTTAGCCCCCGAGAACACTGAAGCTTTCTTT. Translation: CASSLAPENTEAFF. The chain couples TRBV7-9 to TRBJ1-1; D not certain. This CDR3 spans 14 amino acids. The V gene lost 0 bases and the J gene lost 1 base, with 6 bases spanning the gap. The germline CDR1 and CDR2 sequences are SEHNR and FQNEAQ (reference sequence).

This clonotype was detected only a few times. J is TRBJ2-7 and V is TRBV7-2, with 15 bases aligning to TRBD2. The CDR3 sequence is 15 residues long. Losses at the gene ends were 6 bases for V and 7 bases for J; bases not matched to a gene: 7. Germline assignment: CDR1 SGHTA and CDR2 FQGNSA. CDR3 sequence (DNA): TGTGCCAGCAGGATGGGACTAGCGGGAGGTAGAGAGCAGTACTTC. This codes for CASRMGLAGGREQYF.

This clonotype was observed many times. The chain combines TRBV5-1 with TRBJ2-4; possibly TRBD1 for D (6 bases). V gave up 5 bases and J gave up 9 bases, with 21 bases separating them. Per the germline V gene, CDR1 is SGHRS and CDR2 is YFSETQ. The CDR3 sequence is 15 residues long. The chain's CDR3 is CASRMGAREDSIQYF. CDR3 bases: TGCGCCAGCAGGATGGGGGCTAGAGAGGATAGCATTCAGTACTTC.

The chain employs TRBV18 and TRBJ2-7; 13 bases agree with TRBD2. Germline assignment: CDR1 KGHSH and CDR2 LQKENI. J was trimmed by 0 bases and V by 3 bases; bases with no gene match: 11. The CDR3 runs 19 residues. CDR3 DNA: TGTGCCAGCTCACCCCGAGGACTAGCGGGAGTGGGCAACTCCTACGAGCAGTACTTC. As protein: CASSPRGLAGVGNSYEQYF.

In its sample, this clonotype was seen many times. The chain links TRBV28 to TRBJ1-1; possibly TRBD1 for D (5 bases). CDR3 length: 13 amino acids. Germline lookup yields CDR1 MDHEN and CDR2 SYDVKM. The V gene lost 9 bases and the J gene lost 2 bases, with 13 bases spanning the gap. CDR3 region: CASEQEGNTEAFF. The CDR3 region has the DNA TGTGCCAGTGAACAGGAGGGAAACACTGAAGCTTTCTTT.

The chain joins TRBV6-4 to TRBJ2-1, with 7 nucleotides matching TRBD2. Per the germline V gene, CDR1 is MRHNA and CDR2 is SNTAGT. The CDR3 loop spans 15 amino acids. The V segment lost 6 bases and the J segment 2 bases; nucleotides outside the gene matches: 7. CDR3 amino acids: CASSPFAGAYNEQFF. For the CDR3, the DNA is TGTGCCAGCAGCCCCTTTGCGGGAGCCTACAATGAGCAGTTCTTC.

This clonotype has a count of ten or more. The CDR3, as DNA: TGTGCCAGCAGCCCTCGCACGTATACGCAGTATTTT. It translates to CASSPRTYTQYF. The rearrangement uses TRBV7-9 and TRBJ2-3; D gene uncertain. Trimming stripped 5 bases from V and 7 bases from J, with 10 bases between. The CDR3 contains 12 residues. CDR1 SEHNR and CDR2 FQNEAQ come from the germline V gene (reference sequence).

The V gene is TRBV7-2, the J gene TRBJ2-7, with 8 positions matching TRBD1. V shed 6 bases, J shed 2 bases, and the junction held 6 bases outside the gene matches. The CDR3 sequence is 14 residues long. Per germline, CDR1 SGHTA and CDR2 FQGNSA. CDR3 nucleotides: TGTGCCAGCAGTTATGACAGGGGTACCTACGAGCAGTACTTC. Translating it yields CASSYDRGTYEQYF.

This clonotype was observed a few times. The chain combines TRBV4-3 with TRBJ2-1; 8 nucleotides line up with TRBD2. Germline loops: CDR1 LGHNA, CDR2 YSLEER. CDR3 length: 14 amino acids. Trimming at V came to 0 bases and at J to 12 bases, leaving 7 bases not matched to a gene. The CDR3 coding sequence is TGCGCCAGCAGCCAAGATGAGAGGCGGGGGGCGCAGTTCTTC. Protein sequence: CASSQDERRGAQFF.

This clonotype was seen ten or more times. The genes are TRBV5-1 and TRBJ2-1; D might be TRBD1 or TRBD2, each matching 5 bases. The CDR3 has 12 residues. Trimming pared 6 bases from V and 8 bases from J, leaving 12 bases between. In germline, CDR1 is SGHRS, CDR2 YFSETQ. CDR3 nucleotide sequence: TGCGCCAGCATGGGGGTTGGCGATGAGCAGTTCTTC. Its translation: CASMGVGDEQFF.

This clonotype was found a few times. This rearrangement joins TRBV12-3 or TRBV12-4 to TRBJ1-2; D not certain. CDR3 length: 12 amino acids. V dropped 5 bases and J dropped 7 bases, with 11 bases sitting between them. As DNA, the CDR3 is TGTGCCAGCAGTGCCACAGTCGTTGGCTACACCTTC. It translates to CASSATVVGYTF.

In its sample, this clonotype was seen once. The genes are TRBV7-7 and TRBJ2-1, with 10 bases matching TRBD2. J gave up 9 bases and V 1 base, and 3 bases lay outside the gene matches. Germline V lookup: CDR1 SSHAT, CDR2 FNYEAQ (reference sequence). The CDR3 consists of 14 residues. The CDR3 DNA sequence: TGTGCCAGCAGCTTAGGGGTAGCGGGAGGTGAGCAGTTCTTC. Translation gives CASSLGVAGGEQFF. Filled out from reference TRBV7-7 and TRBJ2-1, the complete variable domain reads GAGVSQSPRYKVTKRGQDVTLRCDPISSHATLYWYQQALGQGPEFLTYFNYEAQPDKSGLPSDRFSAERPEGSISTLTIQRTEQRDSAMYRCASSLGVAGGEQFFGPGTRLTVL.

This clonotype was recorded at least ten times. The chain recombines TRBV25-1 with TRBJ2-1; D is ambiguous. The CDR3 is 15 residues long. CDR1 and CDR2 (germline): MGHDK, SYGVNS. Trimming stripped 1 base from V and 6 bases from J, with 13 bases between. This CDR3 is CASSESMIQANEQFF. The CDR3 nucleotides read TGTGCCAGCAGTGAATCTATGATCCAGGCCAATGAGCAGTTCTTC.

The V and J genes are TRBV20-1 and TRBJ2-7; 10 bases are a match to TRBD2. Germline V gene lookup returns CDR1 DFQATT and CDR2 SNEGSKA (reference sequence). Trimming cost V 3 bases and J 2 bases; bases outside gene matches: 4. The CDR3 contains 14 residues. CDR3 amino acids: CSARRAGGPYEQYF. The CDR3 DNA sequence: TGCAGTGCTAGGAGAGCGGGGGGGCCCTACGAGCAGTACTTC.

In its sample, this clonotype was seen a few times. This sequence joins TRBV20-1 and TRBJ2-1; D ambiguous. Deletions cut 7 bases from V and 9 bases from J, with 28 bases between. The CDR3 has 16 amino acids. Per germline, CDR1 DFQATT and CDR2 SNEGSKA (reference sequence). DNA of the CDR3: TGCAGTGTACATGACTCCCTCGACCCCCGCATATCTGAGCAGTTCTTC. Translating gives CSVHDSLDPRISEQFF.

This clonotype occurred many times. CDR3 region: CASVDRGLGYTF. Here the CDR3 DNA reads TGTGCCAGCGTGGACAGAGGGTTAGGCTACACCTTC. The J gene is TRBJ1-2, the V gene TRBV28; D is perhaps TRBD1 (6 bases). CDR1 MDHEN and CDR2 SYDVKM come from the germline V gene. Between the trimmed V and J ends, which lost 8 bases and 8 bases, there was a span of 15 bases. CDR3 length equals 12 residues.

This clonotype was counted ten times or more. The V and J genes are TRBV20-1 and TRBJ1-4; no reliable D call. Between the trimmed V and J ends, which lost 3 bases and 5 bases, there was a span of 10 bases. Germline V gene lookup returns CDR1 DFQATT and CDR2 SNEGSKA (reference sequence). The CDR3 contains 13 residues. This chain's CDR3 is CSASSQSNEKLFF. The CDR3 nucleotides are TGCAGTGCTAGTAGTCAGTCCAATGAAAAACTGTTTTTT.

A few counts support this clonotype. The genes are TRBV20-1 and TRBJ1-2, with D possibly being TRBD1 (6 bases). In germline, CDR1 is DFQATT, CDR2 SNEGSKA (reference sequence). V gave up 2 bases and J gave up 2 bases, with 12 bases separating them. The CDR3 length is 14 residues. The CDR3 DNA sequence: TGCAGTGCTAGATACCCGAGGGGGAACTATGGCTACACCTTC. Translated: CSARYPRGNYGYTF.